The 18 T cell receptor beta chains in this list originate from one sample, sequenced in a study of control samples from healthy donors and cancer patients. Assay: immunoSEQ multiplex PCR; the TCRdb copy retains only in-frame clones and omits some. The sample holds over 150,000 clones; 75% to 95% are singletons and the top ten take just over 2%. Material for sequencing was blood. The source of these receptors is a woman in her forties in good health.

V usage is TRBV7-9 and J usage is TRBJ1-3; D gene unclear. The CDR3 is 13 amino acids. CDR1 and CDR2 from the germline V gene are SEHNR and FQNEAQ (reference sequence). Deletions cut 5 bases from V and 2 bases from J, with 7 bases between. This chain's CDR3 is CASSPTTGNTIYF. CDR3 coding DNA: TGTGCCAGCAGCCCGACTACTGGAAACACCATATATTTT.

J is TRBJ1-3 and V is TRBV9; D remains ambiguous. Per germline, CDR1 SGDLS and CDR2 YYNGEE. Trimming shortened V by 3 bases and J by 4 bases, and 2 bases separated the two germline ends. The CDR3 runs 11 residues. For the CDR3, the DNA is TGTGCCAGCAGCGACGGAAACACCATATATTTT. This sequence encodes CASSDGNTIYF.

The chain is built from TRBV6-6 and TRBJ2-1; a weak D match, TRBD2 (6 bases). The CDR3 extends over 15 amino acids. Trimming pared 2 bases from V and 2 bases from J, leaving 10 bases between. CDR1 and CDR2 from the germline V gene are MNHNY and SVGAGI (reference sequence). Here the CDR3 reads CASSYLTGAYNEQFF. The CDR3 coding sequence is TGTGCCAGCAGTTACCTAACGGGGGCCTACAATGAGCAGTTCTTC.

The gene calls are TRBV7-8 and TRBJ1-6, with D unclear. V was shortened by 1 base and J by 10 bases, with 11 bases between the two germline ends. CDR1 is SGHVS and CDR2 is FQNEAQ in the germline V gene. The CDR3 covers 14 residues. The CDR3, as DNA: TGTGCCAGCAGCTTAGAGCGCGGAGGGTCACCCCTCCACTTT. This codes for CASSLERGGSPLHF.

The rearrangement links TRBV2 to TRBJ2-5, with 8 bases lining up with TRBD2. V dropped 2 bases and J dropped 2; count of bases not matched to a gene: 4. The CDR3 has 15 residues. Germline V gene sequence: CDR1 SNHLY, CDR2 FYNNEI. This chain's CDR3 is CASSELAGSQETQYF. CDR3 in DNA: TGTGCCAGCAGTGAACTAGCGGGCTCACAAGAGACCCAGTACTTC.

The rearrangement joins TRBV4-1 to TRBJ1-4; D gene unclear. V gave up 11 bases and J gave up 7 bases, with 17 bases separating them. Germline CDR1 is MGHRA and CDR2 is YSYEKL. CDR3 length equals 13 residues. CDR3 nucleotide sequence: TGCGCCGGGTCGTTGATACTGGGTGAAAAACTGTTTTTT. Its protein is CAGSLILGEKLFF.

The rearrangement joins TRBV12-5 to TRBJ1-6; possible D gene TRBD1, 6 bases. The germline CDR1 and CDR2 sequences are LGHNT and FRNRAP. The CDR3 extends over 14 amino acids. The germline V and J ends were trimmed by 6 bases and 9 bases, with 15 bases remaining between them. DNA of the CDR3: TGTGCTAGTGGCAGTGGTCCGACAGGTTCACCCCTCCACTTT. Translating it yields CASGSGPTGSPLHF. Supplemented by reference TRBV12-5 and TRBJ1-6, the full variable domain reads DARVTQTPRHKVTEMGQEVTMRCQPILGHNTVFWYRQTMMQGLELLAYFRNRAPLDDSGMPKDRFSAEMPDATLATLKIQPSEPRDSAVYFCASGSGPTGSPLHFGNGTRLTVT.

J is TRBJ2-2 and V is TRBV6-5, with 9 bases matching TRBD1. The CDR3 runs to 14 residues. Germline lookup yields CDR1 MNHEY and CDR2 SVGAGI. Trimming took 7 bases from V and 7 from J; bases not matched to a gene: 7. The CDR3 loop reads CASKGQGLGGELFF. In DNA, the CDR3 is TGTGCCAGCAAGGGACAGGGCCTCGGCGGGGAGCTGTTTTTT.

This chain joins TRBV19 and TRBJ1-5; 8 bases are shared with TRBD1. With V trimmed by 8 bases and J by 1 base, 7 bases remained unmatched. Germline CDR1 and CDR2: LNHDA and SQIVND (reference sequence). CDR3 length: 15 amino acids. CDR3 bases: TGTGCCAGTCGTGACAGGGGAGGAAGCAATCAGCCCCAGCATTTT. Its protein is CASRDRGGSNQPQHF.

V gene TRBV12-3 or TRBV12-4 combines with J gene TRBJ2-5, with D hard to call. V dropped 5 bases and J dropped 4 bases, with 11 bases sitting between them. The CDR3 is made up of 13 amino acids. For the CDR3, the DNA is TGTGCCAGCAGTCAGGTGGGCCGAGAGACCCAGTACTTC. Its protein is CASSQVGRETQYF.

This clone was observed once. The chain combines TRBV24-1 with TRBJ2-2; D remains ambiguous. The CDR3 runs to 15 residues. Germline-derived CDR1 and CDR2 are KGHDR and SFDVKD. Trimming removed 4 bases at V and 7 bases at J, with 15 bases between. CDR3 DNA: TGTGCCACCAGTGACCCCGGATCCTCCGGCGGGGAGCTGTTTTTT. Its protein is CATSDPGSSGGELFF.

This chain connects TRBV28 to TRBJ1-4, with TRBD1 matching 9 bases. V lost 6 bases to trimming and J lost 3 bases; unmatched junction nucleotides: 5. Germline values: CDR1 MDHEN, CDR2 SYDVKM. The CDR3 is 15 residues long. The CDR3 DNA reads as TGTGCCAGCAGGGAGACAGGGGGGGCTAATGAAAAACTGTTTTTT. Its translation is CASRETGGANEKLFF.

Comments on this clone: Distinct nucleotide sequences in the sample also encode this CDR3. The rearrangement joins TRBV7-9 to TRBJ1-1, with D unclear. Germline V lookup: CDR1 SEHNR, CDR2 FQNEAQ (reference sequence). The CDR3 contains 13 residues. Deletions cut 4 bases from V and 1 base from J, with 7 bases between. In DNA, the CDR3 is TGTGCCAGCAGCTCGCAGGAGAACACTGAAGCTTTCTTT. Translation: CASSSQENTEAFF.

The V call is TRBV7-6, the J call TRBJ2-6; D may be TRBD2 (5 bases). V lost 5 bases to trimming and J lost 0 bases, with 11 bases between them. The germline gives CDR1 SGHVS, CDR2 FNYEAQ. The CDR3 runs to 16 residues. The CDR3 sequence: CASSRSGSSGANVLTF. The DNA of the CDR3 is TGTGCCAGCAGCCGTTCGGGGAGCTCTGGGGCCAACGTCCTGACTTTC.

The chain uses TRBV7-7 and TRBJ2-7; D perhaps matches TRBD1 (6 bases). The CDR3 spans 13 residues. Deletions cut 5 bases from V and 6 bases from J, with 14 bases between. CDR1 and CDR2 from the germline V gene are SSHAT and FNYEAQ (reference sequence). In DNA, the CDR3 is TGTGCCAGCAGCCCCGGACAGAATCTCGAGCAGTACTTC. It translates to CASSPGQNLEQYF.

The chain combines TRBV12-3 or TRBV12-4 with TRBJ2-2, with a possible D match to TRBD1 (5 bases). Trimming left V 6 bases short and J 6 bases short, with 8 bases between. The CDR3 is made up of 12 amino acids. In DNA form, the CDR3 reads TGTGCCAGCAGGAGACAGTCCGGGGAGCTGTTTTTT. Its translation is CASRRQSGELFF.

The rearrangement joins TRBV4-1 to TRBJ2-5, with 7 bases lining up with TRBD2. After removal of 0 bases from V and 3 bases from J, the junction contained 1 base not matched to a gene. Per germline, CDR1 MGHRA and CDR2 YSYEKL. This CDR3 has 14 residues. The CDR3 reads CASSQEGGEETQYF. DNA for the CDR3: TGCGCCAGCAGCCAAGAGGGGGGGGAAGAGACCCAGTACTTC.

DNA of the CDR3: TGTGCCATCAGTGCGTCGGTGGACAACTACGAGCAGTACTTC. This sequence encodes CAISASVDNYEQYF. This sequence joins TRBV10-3 and TRBJ2-7; the D gene is possibly TRBD1 (5 bases). The V and J ends lost 4 bases and 3 bases respectively, with 13 bases between them. The CDR3 contains 14 residues. CDR1 is ENHRY and CDR2 is SYGVKD in the germline V gene.